The clone carrying this T cell receptor beta chain was seen more than once but under ten times. Using its own MiXCR run on the RT-PCR reads, TCRdb lists one record per CDR3 protein. The table lists 500,000 to 550,000 distinct CDR3 sequences, under 8.5% of them singletons. This CDR3 region has 16 residues. The V gene end was trimmed by 4 bases and the J gene end by 3 bases; junction bases not matched to a gene: 8. The sample belongs to a study of response to subunit inactivated influenza vaccine. The chain uses TRBV12-3 or TRBV12-4 and TRBJ2-1, with 8 nucleotides matching TRBD2. Sequenced material: PBMCs from blood, taken 23 to 25 months after vaccination. This receptor was identified in a man between 50 and 70 years old who received an inactivated influenza vaccine. CDR3: CASSYSGSGSYNEQFF. CDR3 bases: TGTGCCAGCAGTTATTCGGGGAGCGGGAGCTACAATGAGCAGTTCTTC.